This TCR beta chain was recovered during a study of T cell responses to AZD1222 COVID-19 vaccine. With V trimmed by 2 bases and J by 5 bases, 9 bases remained unmatched. The germline CDR1 and CDR2 sequences are KGHSH and LQKENI. The length of the CDR3 is 16 residues. Data came from immunoSEQ multiplex PCR; TCRdb stores just in-frame clones and leaves some out. The sample lists 140,000 to 150,000 clones; around nine tenths were seen once. On this clone itself: The antigen is undetermined.

Findings and caveats of the study: White British people made up most donors, females outnumbered males, and clonal diversity was possibly underestimated. Repertoires in all cases were sampled only once the peak T cell response had passed. Baseline testing showed seropositivity in only six or seven AZD1222 recipients.

Sequencing used peripheral blood, obtained on day 0 of AZD1222 vaccination. This TCR derives from an adult in good health. The V gene is TRBV18, the J gene TRBJ2-7, with 10 bases aligning to TRBD1. The CDR3 nucleotides read TGTGCCAGCTCACCAATTGTAGGGACAGGGGTCCACGAGCAGTACTTC. Translation gives CASSPIVGTGVHEQYF.